These 8 T cell receptor beta chains were sequenced from one sample in a study of blood T cell repertoires in COVID-19. Measured with immunoSEQ multiplex PCR; TCRdb has only the in-frame clones, and not every one. This sample has 200,000 to 250,000 clones; 85% occur once, and the top ten carry roughly 2.2%. Sequenced sample: peripheral blood. These receptors all come from a woman between 65 and 79 years old with COVID-19, enrolled during active disease.

The V gene is TRBV4-2, the J gene TRBJ1-5; 7 bases are shared with TRBD1. The CDR3 has 15 residues. Germline V gene sequence: CDR1 LGHNA, CDR2 YNFKEQ. The V and J ends lost 4 bases and 4 bases, in that order; junction bases with no gene match: 7. CDR3 in DNA: TGTGCCAGCAGCCGAGGAACAGGGGTTAATCAGCCCCAGCATTTT. This translates into CASSRGTGVNQPQHF.

CDR3 in DNA: TGTGCCAGCAGTCAGGCGGGGAGGGACAATGGCTACACCTTC. Protein product: CASSQAGRDNGYTF. The rearrangement joins TRBV25-1 to TRBJ1-2, with a tentative D call TRBD1 (6 bases). Trimming left V 5 bases short and J 6 bases short, with 16 bases between. The CDR3 length is 14 residues. The V gene's germline CDR1 is MGHDK and CDR2 SYGVNS.

CDR3 DNA sequence: TGTGCCAGCAGTCCAGCGAACACCGGGGAGCTGTTTTTT. It encodes CASSPANTGELFF. The chain is built from TRBV6-5 and TRBJ2-2, with D uncertain. The CDR3 covers 13 residues. V was shortened by 5 bases and J by 0 bases, with 4 bases between the two germline ends. Germline assignment: CDR1 MNHEY and CDR2 SVGAGI.

The chain has TRBV5-1 and TRBJ1-6; 7 bases line up with TRBD1. The CDR3 is made up of 16 amino acids. The germline V gene has CDR1 SGHRS and CDR2 YFSETQ. V trimming: 0 bases; J trimming: 8 bases; junction bases outside the gene matches: 8. As DNA, the CDR3 is TGCGCCAGCAGCTTGGCGACAGGGTCTGTTGATTCACCCCTCCACTTT. It encodes CASSLATGSVDSPLHF.

This clone was recorded a few times. The chain joins TRBV7-9 to TRBJ1-1; 7 bases are shared with TRBD1. CDR1 and CDR2 (germline): SEHNR, FQNEAQ (reference sequence). This CDR3 contains 14 residues. V lost 5 bases and J lost 2; bases outside the gene matches: 5. This chain's CDR3 is CASSVGQFNTEAFF. CDR3 DNA sequence: TGTGCCAGCAGCGTGGGACAGTTTAACACTGAAGCTTTCTTT.

Worth noting for this clone: Distinct nucleotide sequences in the sample also encode this CDR3. The chain links TRBV5-1 to TRBJ1-1, with D perhaps matching TRBD1 (6 bases). The length of the CDR3 is 15 residues. The V end was cut by 0 bases, the J end by 0 bases, with 9 bases between. The V gene's germline CDR1 is SGHRS and CDR2 YFSETQ. In DNA, the CDR3 is TGCGCCAGCAGCTTGGTAGGGGGAATGAACACTGAAGCTTTCTTT. Amino acid sequence: CASSLVGGMNTEAFF.

CDR3: CATGDSHNEKLFF. The CDR3 nucleotides read TGTGCCACCGGAGACAGTCATAATGAAAAACTGTTTTTT. The J gene is TRBJ1-4, the V gene TRBV24-1; D is possibly TRBD1 (5 bases). Germline V CDR1 and CDR2: KGHDR, SFDVKD. The CDR3 totals 13 residues. V was shortened by 9 bases and J by 4 bases, with 11 bases between the two germline ends.

V gene TRBV27 combines with J gene TRBJ1-6; 7 bases map to TRBD1. The CDR3 has 16 amino acids. Germline values: CDR1 MNHEY, CDR2 SMNVEV (reference sequence). V was clipped by 2 bases and J by 6 bases; unmatched bases: 7. In DNA form, the CDR3 reads TGTGCCAGCAGTTTAAGGAGACAGGGCCTTAATTCACCCCTCCACTTT. This encodes CASSLRRQGLNSPLHF.